Listed below are T cell receptor beta chains from one sample, sequenced in a study of blood T cell repertoires in COVID-19. Assay used: immunoSEQ multiplex PCR; TCRdb lists only in-frame clones, some missing. Altogether about 72,000 clones are present, roughly 82% being singletons, with the ten largest covering roughly a sixth. Sequencing used peripheral blood. The receptors here all came from a human donor in a cohort sampled during active COVID-19. Each CDR3 is given with its conserved first and last residue. Fields, in order: D gene, V gene, clone size, J gene, CDR3 DNA, CDR3 protein. D genes are given only for firm matches. Some rows have no size entry. The others give once, few or many, or a class for an expanded clone.

.	TRBV12-3/TRBV12-4	.	TRBJ1-1	TGTGCCAGCAGTCCCGTAATGAACACTGAAGCTTTCTTT	CASSPVMNTEAFF
TRBD2	TRBV27	.	TRBJ2-3	TGTGCCAGCAGTTTATCGAGCGGGGGGGTAGGAGATACGCAGTATTTT	CASSLSSGGVGDTQYF
.	TRBV9	.	TRBJ1-1	TGTGCCAGCAGCTCCCCCTGGGGGCGGTACACTGAAGCTTTCTTT	CASSSPWGRYTEAFF
.	TRBV18	once	TRBJ1-1	TGTGCCAGCTCATTAACAGGGATGAACACTGAAGCTTTCTTT	CASSLTGMNTEAFF
.	TRBV19	.	TRBJ2-5	TGTGCCAGTAGTCTGCGCGGAGGTGCCTGGGAGACCCAGTACTTC	CASSLRGGAWETQYF
TRBD2	TRBV5-1	.	TRBJ2-7	TGCGCCAGCAGAGGCGTGCTAGCGGGGGATCCCTACGAGCAGTACTTC	CASRGVLAGDPYEQYF
.	TRBV5-1	.	TRBJ1-2	TGCGCCAGCAGCTTGGACAGAAACTATGGCTACACCTTC	CASSLDRNYGYTF
.	TRBV7-2	.	TRBJ2-3	TGTGCCAGCAGCCAGAATTCAGATACGCAGTATTTT	CASSQNSDTQYF
TRBD1	TRBV4-2	.	TRBJ2-5	TGTGCCAGCAGCCGAGGGACCACAGGGGGCGGTTGGGGGAGGCAAGAGACCCAGTACTTC	CASSRGTTGGGWGRQETQYF
TRBD2	TRBV5-1	.	TRBJ2-2	TGCGCCAGCAGCTTGATAGCATCCGCGGGGGGGAACACCGGGGAGCTGTTTTTT	CASSLIASAGGNTGELFF
TRBD1	TRBV18	.	TRBJ2-1	TGTGCCAGCTCACCGACTGGTAGGGACAGCCATGAGCAGTTCTTC	CASSPTGRDSHEQFF
TRBD1	TRBV27	.	TRBJ2-1	TGTGCCAGCAGTTTATCATCTCCCGGGACAGGGGGGGGATTCAATGAGCAGTTCTTC	CASSLSSPGTGGGFNEQFF
TRBD1	TRBV10-3	.	TRBJ2-7	TGTGGGACCGGGACAGGGATGAACGAGCAGTACTTC	CGTGTGMNEQYF
TRBD1	TRBV6-1	.	TRBJ2-5	TGTGCCAGCAGTGAATATACAGGGGAAGAGACCCAGTACTTC	CASSEYTGEETQYF
TRBD2	TRBV9	.	TRBJ2-3	TGTGCCAGCAGCACGGGGGTAGCGGGGACAGATACGCAGTATTTT	CASSTGVAGTDTQYF
.	TRBV4-1	.	TRBJ2-2	TGCGCCAGCAGCCAAGGTTTCGTCGACACCGGGGAGCTGTTTTTT	CASSQGFVDTGELFF
.	TRBV18	.	TRBJ1-4	TGTGCCAGCTCACCACCGCGGGACGCTCCGGGCGAAAAACTGTTTTTT	CASSPPRDAPGEKLFF
.	TRBV7-8	once	TRBJ2-7	TGTGCCAGCAGCTTAGCGGCAGGGGCAAGCTCCTACGAGCAGTACTTC	CASSLAAGASSYEQYF
.	TRBV5-6	.	TRBJ2-2	TGTGCCAGCAGCTTACCGACAGGGAACACCGGGGAGCTGTTTTTT	CASSLPTGNTGELFF
.	TRBV7-2	.	TRBJ2-3	TGTGCCAGCAGCTTAGCTGCGTCTACGCAGTATTTT	CASSLAASTQYF
TRBD1	TRBV5-5	once	TRBJ1-6	TGTGCCAGCAGATCGCTGACAGGGAACCGCAATTCACCCCTCCACTTT	CASRSLTGNRNSPLHF
.	TRBV6-2/TRBV6-3	.	TRBJ1-5	TGTGCCAGCAGCCCCTACGATCAGCCCCAGCATTTT	CASSPYDQPQHF
.	TRBV4-1	few	TRBJ1-5	TGCGCCAGCAGCCAATTGAGTCTGGGCCGGCAGCCCCAGCATTTT	CASSQLSLGRQPQHF
.	TRBV24-1	.	TRBJ1-2	TGTGCCACCAGGGAAATAGAAGACAGCTCCTATGGCTACACCTTC	CATREIEDSSYGYTF
.	TRBV5-1	.	TRBJ2-1	TGCGCCAGCGCCAGGGCCGGGCTAAATGAGCAGTTCTTC	CASARAGLNEQFF
.	TRBV7-6	.	TRBJ1-5	TGTGCCAGCAGCTCCATCCTTTCCGCAGGGGAAAGCAATCAGCCCCAGCATTTT	CASSSILSAGESNQPQHF
TRBD1	TRBV2	few	TRBJ1-6	TGTGCCAGCAGGGACAGGGGTCATTCACCCCTCCACTTT	CASRDRGHSPLHF
TRBD1	TRBV7-2	.	TRBJ2-1	TGTGCCAGCAGCTTGAGTGGGACAGGGGACTCCTACAATGAGCAGTTCTTC	CASSLSGTGDSYNEQFF
.	TRBV23-1	.	TRBJ1-4	TGCGCCAGCAGTCAATATCCCACTAATCGACGGGAAAAACTGTTTTTT	CASSQYPTNRREKLFF
.	TRBV5-6	.	TRBJ1-4	TGTGCCAGCAGCTTAGAGGCGCAGGGGAGGGGTGAAAAACTGTTTTTT	CASSLEAQGRGEKLFF
TRBD1	TRBV6-5	.	TRBJ1-4	TGTGCCAGCGGCCGGGACAGGGGTGAAAAACTGTTTTTT	CASGRDRGEKLFF
TRBD2	TRBV5-5	.	TRBJ2-1	TGTGCCAGCAGCCTTAGGGCGTGGCTAGCGGGGAGCAATGAGCAGTTCTTC	CASSLRAWLAGSNEQFF
TRBD1	TRBV10-3	once	TRBJ2-2	TGTGCCATCCGCCAACAGGGGGTTGGCACCGGGGAGCTGTTTTTT	CAIRQQGVGTGELFF
.	TRBV28	few	TRBJ2-2	TGTGCCAGCAGCCTGGAGGCGGGGAACACCGGGGAGCTGTTTTTT	CASSLEAGNTGELFF
.	TRBV30	.	TRBJ1-6	TGTGCCTGGAGTACCGGTGGGCTTGGGTCACCCCTCCACTTT	CAWSTGGLGSPLHF
.	TRBV6-6	.	TRBJ2-3	TGTGCCAGCATCCCAGGGGACCGCACAGATACGCAGTATTTT	CASIPGDRTDTQYF
TRBD1	TRBV9	.	TRBJ1-2	TGTGCCAGCAGCAAAACGGGACAGGCCTATGGCTACACCTTC	CASSKTGQAYGYTF
.	TRBV16	.	TRBJ1-5	TGTGCCAGCAGCCAGAGAAATCAGCCCCAGCATTTT	CASSQRNQPQHF
TRBD2	TRBV9	.	TRBJ2-3	TGTGCCAGCAGTTTTAGCGGGGGGCGAGATACGCAGTATTTT	CASSFSGGRDTQYF
.	TRBV2	.	TRBJ2-7	TGTGCCAGCATTGCAGCCTACGAGCAGTACTTC	CASIAAYEQYF
.	TRBV5-1	.	TRBJ2-6	TGCGCCAGCAGCTTGACAAGTAACTCTGGGGCCAACGTCCTGACTTTC	CASSLTSNSGANVLTF
.	TRBV6-5	once	TRBJ2-7	TGTGCCAGCAGCTTGGGGGCGAGCTCCTACGAGCAGTACTTC	CASSLGASSYEQYF
.	TRBV2	few	TRBJ1-1	TGTGCCAGCAGTGGAGGTAGAGGCACTGAAGCTTTCTTT	CASSGGRGTEAFF
.	TRBV11-2	.	TRBJ1-3	TGTGCCAGCAGCACGCCGGGGTTAAACACCATATATTTT	CASSTPGLNTIYF
.	TRBV5-1	.	TRBJ2-7	TGCGCCAGCAGCCCCCCCTCGGACGAGCAGTACTTC	CASSPPSDEQYF
.	TRBV4-1	.	TRBJ1-4	TGCGCCAGCAGCCAAGAAAAACGGAGGGGTAATGAAAAACTGTTTTTT	CASSQEKRRGNEKLFF
.	TRBV15	once	TRBJ2-3	TGTGCCACCAGCAGCCGGTTAGATACGCAGTATTTT	CATSSRLDTQYF
.	TRBV12-3/TRBV12-4	.	TRBJ2-1	TGTGCCAGCAGACTCGAGAGCAATGAGCAGTTCTTC	CASRLESNEQFF